The 20 T cell receptor beta chains given below trace back to one sample, sequenced in a study of blood T cell repertoires in COVID-19. The protocol was immunoSEQ multiplex PCR, while the TCRdb copy is restricted to in-frame clones and leaves out a portion. The data show about 150,000 clones, around four fifths seen once. Sequenced sample: peripheral blood. The receptors originated from a man aged 70 or older with acute or convalescent COVID-19.

This clone was recorded once. The chain uses TRBV19 and TRBJ2-5; 9 bases are a match to TRBD1. The J segment lost 3 bases and the V segment lost 6 bases, leaving 11 bases of the junction unmatched. The germline CDR1 and CDR2 sequences are LNHDA and SQIVND (reference sequence). The CDR3 length is 16 residues. The CDR3 loop reads CASRPTGGVRKETQYF. CDR3 DNA: TGTGCCAGTAGACCTACAGGGGGCGTACGAAAAGAGACCCAGTACTTC.

In its sample, this clone was seen many times. V and J are TRBV6-1 and TRBJ2-6, with 11 bases fitting TRBD1. Germline V gene sequence: CDR1 MNHNS, CDR2 SASEGT. V lost 2 bases to trimming and J lost 4 bases; unmatched junction nucleotides: 4. CDR3 length equals 17 residues. CDR3 in DNA: TGTGCCAGCAGTGAAAGGACAGGGGGCACCGGGGCCAACGTCCTGACTTTC. This gives the protein CASSERTGGTGANVLTF.

This clone occurred a few times. The V call is TRBV7-9, the J call TRBJ2-7, with 11 bases that match TRBD1. V dropped 4 bases and J dropped 5; count of bases not matched to a gene: 4. The V gene's germline CDR1 is SEHNR and CDR2 FQNEAQ (reference sequence). This CDR3 contains 14 residues. CDR3 amino acids: CASSSDRGLNEQYF. In nucleotides, the CDR3 is TGTGCCAGCAGCTCGGACAGGGGGCTCAACGAGCAGTACTTC.

The J gene is TRBJ2-1, the V gene TRBV12-5; a weak D match, TRBD2 (5 bases). Trimming took off 9 bases at V and 9 bases at J, with 27 bases between the two ends. The CDR3 is 16 residues long. CDR1 LGHNT and CDR2 FRNRAP come from the germline V gene. The CDR3 coding sequence is TGTGCTAGCTCAGCTGGCGGGCAGGTTGGGCCTGCTGAGCAGTTCTTC. It is translated as CASSAGGQVGPAEQFF.

This chain joins TRBV30 and TRBJ2-3; 9 nucleotides line up with TRBD2. Trimming at V came to 4 bases and at J to 2 bases, leaving 7 bases not matched to a gene. Looked up from germline, CDR1 is GTSNPN and CDR2 is SVGIG (reference sequence). This CDR3 contains 15 residues. The CDR3 DNA reads TGTGCCTGGAACCGGCTAGCGGGGAACACAGATACGCAGTATTTT. This sequence encodes CAWNRLAGNTDTQYF. The full variable domain, rest sourced from reference TRBV30 and TRBJ2-3, is SQTIHQWPATLVQPVGSPLSLECTVEGTSNPNLYWYRQAAGRGLQLLFYSVGIGQISSEVPQNLSASRPQDRQFILSSKKLLLSDSGFYLCAWNRLAGNTDTQYFGPGTRLTVL.

This clone was detected only once. This chain uses TRBV18 with TRBJ2-5, with 7 bases fitting TRBD1. The CDR3 consists of 15 residues. The V segment lost 2 bases and the J segment 5 bases; nucleotides outside the gene matches: 8. The germline gives CDR1 KGHSH, CDR2 LQKENI. The CDR3 loop reads CASSPIQTGPETQYF. The DNA for the CDR3 is TGTGCCAGCTCACCAATTCAGACAGGGCCGGAGACCCAGTACTTC.

This chain links TRBV24-1 with TRBJ2-3; maybe TRBD1 (6 bases). Germline loops: CDR1 KGHDR, CDR2 SFDVKD. V gave up 3 bases and J gave up 4 bases, with 16 bases separating them. The CDR3 is 16 amino acids. CDR3 amino acids: CATSDPGERRADTQYF. The CDR3 nucleotides read TGTGCCACCAGTGATCCAGGGGAGCGGCGCGCAGATACGCAGTATTTT.

This clone was seen just once. V and J are TRBV24-1 and TRBJ2-3; 10 bases line up with TRBD2. The trim removed 3 bases at V and 3 bases at J, leaving 5 bases unmatched. CDR1 is KGHDR, CDR2 SFDVKD, per germline. CDR3 length: 16 residues. The CDR3 loop is CATSDPEAGGTDTQYF. Written as DNA, the CDR3 is TGTGCCACCAGTGATCCAGAAGCGGGGGGGACAGATACGCAGTATTTT.

This rearrangement joins TRBV11-3 to TRBJ1-5, with 9 bases aligning to TRBD1. The junction had 9 bases not matched to a gene; V was cut back by 8 bases and J by 1 base. The CDR3 has 16 residues. In germline, CDR1 is SGHNT, CDR2 YENEEA. DNA of the CDR3: TGTGCCAGCGACGGGGACAGGGAAGGGAGCAATCAGCCCCAGCATTTT. Its translation: CASDGDREGSNQPQHF.

The chain has TRBV7-2 and TRBJ1-1, with TRBD1 as a possible D gene (6 bases). Per the germline V gene, CDR1 is SGHTA and CDR2 is FQGNSA. V lost 6 bases and J lost 4, with 18 bases in between. The CDR3 sequence is 15 residues long. CDR3 sequence: CASSQTGTIGTEAFF. The CDR3 DNA reads TGTGCCAGCAGTCAAACCGGGACAATAGGCACTGAAGCTTTCTTT.

On this clone itself: A junction end diverges from the germline sequence, so it may reflect a read error. This sample includes further DNA sequences coding for the same CDR3. J is TRBJ2-7 and V is TRBV7-6; D possibly corresponds to TRBD2 (6 bases). From germline, CDR1 is SGHVS and CDR2 FNYEAQ. This CDR3 has 16 amino acids. The chain's CDR3 is CASSLAGRSQAYEQYF. In nucleotides, the CDR3 is TGTGCCAGCAGCTTAGCGGGGAGGTCTCAGGCCTACGAGCAGTATTTC. Combining the CDR3 with reference TRBV7-6 and TRBJ2-7 gives the whole variable domain GAGVSQSPRYKVTKRGQDVALRCDPISGHVSLYWYRQALGQGPEFLTYFNYEAQQDKSGLPNDRFSAERPEGSISTLTIQRTEQRDSAMYRCASSLAGRSQAYEQYFGPGTRLTVT.

This clone was seen once. V and J are TRBV29-1 and TRBJ1-1, with unresolved D. CDR3 length: 11 residues. From germline, CDR1 is SQVTM and CDR2 ANQGSEA. Trimming removed 6 bases from V and 3 bases from J, with 8 bases in between. The chain's CDR3 is CSVLSYTEAFF. As DNA, the CDR3 is TGCAGCGTACTGTCATACACTGAAGCTTTCTTT.

The V and J genes are TRBV9 and TRBJ1-6; 9 bases map to TRBD1. The CDR3 totals 17 residues. Trimming at V came to 3 bases and at J to 10 bases, leaving 14 bases not matched to a gene. Per germline, CDR1 SGDLS and CDR2 YYNGEE. CDR3 in amino acids: CASSESLGQGSGSPLHF. The CDR3 nucleotides read TGTGCCAGCAGCGAGAGTTTGGGACAGGGAAGCGGATCACCCCTCCACTTT. Combining the CDR3 with reference TRBV9 and TRBJ1-6 gives the whole variable domain DSGVTQTPKHLITATGQRVTLRCSPRSGDLSVYWYQQSLDQGLQFLIQYYNGEERAKGNILERFSAQQFPDLHSELNLSSLELGDSALYFCASSESLGQGSGSPLHFGNGTRLTVT.

The gene calls are TRBV3-1 (or the pseudogene TRBV3-2) and TRBJ1-6; 8 bases map to TRBD1. CDR3 length: 13 amino acids. Germline-derived CDR1 and CDR2 are LGHDT and YNNKEL (reference sequence). V was clipped by 8 bases and J by 9 bases; unmatched bases: 6. The chain's CDR3 is CASGQGLGSPLHF. The CDR3 DNA sequence: TGTGCCAGCGGACAGGGCCTCGGTTCACCCCTCCACTTT.

The chain carries TRBV5-1 and TRBJ2-5; TRBD2 matches 7 bases. V shed 5 bases, J shed 4 bases, and the junction held 8 bases outside the gene matches. Germline CDR1 SGHRS, CDR2 YFSETQ. The length of the CDR3 is 14 residues. The CDR3: CASSQWEGRETQYF. CDR3 DNA: TGCGCCAGCAGTCAGTGGGAGGGCCGAGAGACCCAGTACTTC.

The chain is built from TRBV19 and TRBJ2-1; D remains ambiguous. Germline V CDR1 and CDR2: LNHDA, SQIVND (reference sequence). This CDR3 contains 15 residues. Trimming stripped 3 bases from V and 0 bases from J, with 9 bases between. The CDR3 loop is CASSIATSSYNEQFF. The CDR3 coding sequence is TGTGCCAGTAGTATTGCCACCAGCTCCTACAATGAGCAGTTCTTC.

The chain is built from TRBV2 and TRBJ1-3; D is undetermined. Trimming took off 7 bases at V and 4 bases at J, with 11 bases between the two ends. There are 13 residues in the CDR3. Germline assignment: CDR1 SNHLY and CDR2 FYNNEI. CDR3 loop: CASTDLEGNTIYF. The CDR3 bases are TGTGCCAGCACTGACCTTGAGGGAAACACCATATATTTT.

Only a few counts were recorded for this clone. The rearrangement links TRBV19 to TRBJ1-6, with no clear D. The ends were cut back, 3 bases at V and 9 bases at J, with 18 bases in the middle. Germline CDR1 LNHDA, CDR2 SQIVND (reference sequence). The CDR3 has 16 amino acids. Written as DNA, the CDR3 is TGTGCCAGTAGTATCAGCGAACTGACTCTATTTTCACCCCTCCACTTT. Its translation: CASSISELTLFSPLHF.

The CDR3 nucleotides are TGTGCCAGTAGTATATATGGAGGGGCAGCTAACTATGGCTACACCTTC. Amino acid sequence: CASSIYGGAANYGYTF. V gene TRBV19 combines with J gene TRBJ1-2, with a possible D match to TRBD1 (5 bases). Trimming pared 2 bases from V and 0 bases from J, leaving 13 bases between. From germline, CDR1 is LNHDA and CDR2 SQIVND (reference sequence). The CDR3 spans 16 residues.

The chain links TRBV5-1 to TRBJ1-1; D possibly corresponds to TRBD1 (5 bases). CDR1 is SGHRS, CDR2 YFSETQ, per germline. The V gene lost 5 bases and the J gene lost 4 bases, with 18 bases spanning the gap. This CDR3 has 15 residues. The DNA of the CDR3 is TGCGCCAGCAGAAGGACATTGTCGGCCGGCACTGAAGCTTTCTTT. Encoded protein: CASRRTLSAGTEAFF.